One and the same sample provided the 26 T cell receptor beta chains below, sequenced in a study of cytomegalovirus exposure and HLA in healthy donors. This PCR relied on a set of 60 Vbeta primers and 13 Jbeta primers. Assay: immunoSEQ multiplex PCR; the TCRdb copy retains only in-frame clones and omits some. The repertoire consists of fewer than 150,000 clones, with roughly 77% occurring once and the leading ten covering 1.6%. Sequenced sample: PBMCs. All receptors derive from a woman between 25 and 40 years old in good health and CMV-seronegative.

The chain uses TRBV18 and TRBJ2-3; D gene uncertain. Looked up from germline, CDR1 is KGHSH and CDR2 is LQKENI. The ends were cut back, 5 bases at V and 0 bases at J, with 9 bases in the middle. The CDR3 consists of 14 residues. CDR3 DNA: TGTGCCAGCTCAACAACCCCTAGCACAGATACGCAGTATTTT. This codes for CASSTTPSTDTQYF.

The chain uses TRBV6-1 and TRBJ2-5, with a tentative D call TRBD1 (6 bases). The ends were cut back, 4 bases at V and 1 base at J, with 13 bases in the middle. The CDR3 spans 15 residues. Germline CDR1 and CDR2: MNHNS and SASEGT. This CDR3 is CASSGRTEPQETQYF. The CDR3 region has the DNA TGTGCCAGCAGTGGTCGGACAGAACCCCAAGAGACCCAGTACTTC.

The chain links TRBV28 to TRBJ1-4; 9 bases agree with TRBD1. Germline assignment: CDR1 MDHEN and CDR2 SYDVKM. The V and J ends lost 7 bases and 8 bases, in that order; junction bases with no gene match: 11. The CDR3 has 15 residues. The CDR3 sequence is CASNSIGTGWEKLFF. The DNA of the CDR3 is TGTGCCAGCAACTCCATTGGGACAGGGTGGGAAAAACTGTTTTTT.

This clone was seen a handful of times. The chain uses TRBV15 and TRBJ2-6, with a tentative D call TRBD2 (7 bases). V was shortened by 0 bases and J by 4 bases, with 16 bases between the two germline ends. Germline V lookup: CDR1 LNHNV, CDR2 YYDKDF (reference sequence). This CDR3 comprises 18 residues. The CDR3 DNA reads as TGTGCCACCAGCAGAGATACTTGGGGAGGGACAGGGGCCAACGTCCTGACTTTC. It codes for CATSRDTWGGTGANVLTF. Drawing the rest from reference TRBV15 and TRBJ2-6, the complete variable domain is DAMVIQNPRYQVTQFGKPVTLSCSQTLNHNVMYWYQQKSSQAPKLLFHYYDKDFNNEADTPDNFQSRRPNTSFCFLDIRSPGLGDTAMYLCATSRDTWGGTGANVLTFGAGSRLTVL.

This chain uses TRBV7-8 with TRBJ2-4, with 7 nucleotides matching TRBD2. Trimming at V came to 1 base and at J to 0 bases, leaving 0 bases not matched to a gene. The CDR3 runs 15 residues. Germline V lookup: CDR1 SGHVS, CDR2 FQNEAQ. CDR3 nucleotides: TGTGCCAGCAGCTTAGTAGCGGGAGCCAAAAACATTCAGTACTTC. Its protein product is CASSLVAGAKNIQYF.

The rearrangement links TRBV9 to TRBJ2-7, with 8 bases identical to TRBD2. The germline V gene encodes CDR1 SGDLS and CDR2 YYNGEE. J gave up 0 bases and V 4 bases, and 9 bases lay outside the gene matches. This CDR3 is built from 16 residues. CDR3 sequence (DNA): TGTGCCAGCAGCCCTTTTAGCGGGGCGAGCTCCTACGAGCAGTACTTC. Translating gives CASSPFSGASSYEQYF.

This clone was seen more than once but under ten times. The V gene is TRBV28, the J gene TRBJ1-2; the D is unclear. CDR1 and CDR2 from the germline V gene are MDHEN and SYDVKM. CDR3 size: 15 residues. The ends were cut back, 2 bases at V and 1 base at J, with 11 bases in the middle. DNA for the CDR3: TGTGCCAGCAGTTTAGGAACAGCTGTTAACTATGGCTACACCTTC. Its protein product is CASSLGTAVNYGYTF.

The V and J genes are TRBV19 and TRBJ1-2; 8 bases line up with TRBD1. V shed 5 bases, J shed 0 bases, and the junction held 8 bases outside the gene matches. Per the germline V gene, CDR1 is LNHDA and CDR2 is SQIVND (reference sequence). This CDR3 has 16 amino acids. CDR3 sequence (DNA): TGTGCCAGTAGTGCGCGGGACAGGCTAGCTAACTATGGCTACACCTTC. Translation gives CASSARDRLANYGYTF.

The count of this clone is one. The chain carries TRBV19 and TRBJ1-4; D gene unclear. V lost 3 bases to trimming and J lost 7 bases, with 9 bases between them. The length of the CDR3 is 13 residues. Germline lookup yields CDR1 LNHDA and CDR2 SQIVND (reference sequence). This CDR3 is CASSIGRGEKLFF. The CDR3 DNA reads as TGTGCCAGTAGTATCGGCCGGGGTGAAAAACTGTTTTTT.

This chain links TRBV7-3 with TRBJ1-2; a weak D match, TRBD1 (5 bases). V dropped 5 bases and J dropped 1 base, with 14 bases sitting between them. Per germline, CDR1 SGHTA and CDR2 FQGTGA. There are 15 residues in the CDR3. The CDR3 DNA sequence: TGTGCCAGCAGCAGATCAGGGCCCGATAACTATGGCTACACCTTC. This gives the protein CASSRSGPDNYGYTF. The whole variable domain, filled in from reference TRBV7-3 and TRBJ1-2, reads GAGVSQTPSNKVTEKGKYVELRCDPISGHTALYWYRQSLGQGPEFLIYFQGTGAADDSGLPNDRFFAVRPEGSVSTLKIQRTERGDSAVYLCASSRSGPDNYGYTFGSGTRLTVV.

The CDR3 nucleotides read TGTGCCAGCAGTGAAGGCAGTATGGTCACTGAAGCTTTCTTT. Translating gives CASSEGSMVTEAFF. This chain links TRBV2 with TRBJ1-1; D is unresolved. The germline V gene has CDR1 SNHLY and CDR2 FYNNEI. V dropped 1 base and J dropped 4 bases, with 10 bases sitting between them. This CDR3 region has 14 residues.

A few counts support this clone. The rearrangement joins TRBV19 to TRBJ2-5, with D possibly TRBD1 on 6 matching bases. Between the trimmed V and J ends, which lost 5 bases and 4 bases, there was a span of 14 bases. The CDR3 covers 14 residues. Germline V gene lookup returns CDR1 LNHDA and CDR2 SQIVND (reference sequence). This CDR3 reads CASSDAQGSETQYF. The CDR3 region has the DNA TGTGCCAGTAGTGATGCACAGGGATCAGAGACCCAGTACTTC. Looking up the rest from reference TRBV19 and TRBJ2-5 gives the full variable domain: DGGITQSPKYLFRKEGQNVTLSCEQNLNHDAMYWYRQDPGQGLRLIYYSQIVNDFQKGDIAEGYSVSREKKESFPLTVTSAQKNPTAFYLCASSDAQGSETQYFGPGTRLLVL.

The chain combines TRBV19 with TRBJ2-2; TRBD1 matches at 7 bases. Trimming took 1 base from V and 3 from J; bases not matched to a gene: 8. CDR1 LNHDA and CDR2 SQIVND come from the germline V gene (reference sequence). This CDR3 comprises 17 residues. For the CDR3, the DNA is TGTGCCAGTAGTATAGTTTTAGGGGACAGCCACACCGGGGAGCTGTTTTTT. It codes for CASSIVLGDSHTGELFF.

The CDR3 sequence: CASSMGQGAWAFF. CDR3 DNA sequence: TGTGCCAGCTCAATGGGACAGGGGGCCTGGGCTTTCTTT. V and J are TRBV18 and TRBJ1-1, with 12 bases matching TRBD1. Looked up from germline, CDR1 is KGHSH and CDR2 is LQKENI. V dropped 5 bases and J dropped 11; count of bases not matched to a gene: 6. This CDR3 has 13 residues.

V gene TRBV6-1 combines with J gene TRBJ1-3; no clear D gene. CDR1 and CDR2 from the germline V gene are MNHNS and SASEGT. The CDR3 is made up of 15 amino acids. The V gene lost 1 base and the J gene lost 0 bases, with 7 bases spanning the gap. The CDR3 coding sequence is TGTGCCAGCAGTGAAGATTTACTCTCTGGAAACACCATATATTTT. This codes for CASSEDLLSGNTIYF.

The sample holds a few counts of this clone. In nucleotides, the CDR3 is TGTGCCAGCAGTACAAGCGGGGGGGGTCAAGAGACCCAGTACTTC. This gives the protein CASSTSGGGQETQYF. The chain links TRBV6-5 to TRBJ2-5, with 10 bases matching TRBD2. This CDR3 is built from 15 residues. Looked up from germline, CDR1 is MNHEY and CDR2 is SVGAGI. V was pared by 5 bases and J by 2 bases, with 5 bases of the junction left unmatched.

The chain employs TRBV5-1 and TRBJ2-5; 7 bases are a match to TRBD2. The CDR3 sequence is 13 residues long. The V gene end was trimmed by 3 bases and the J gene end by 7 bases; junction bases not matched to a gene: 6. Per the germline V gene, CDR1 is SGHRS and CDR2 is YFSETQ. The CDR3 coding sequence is TGCGCCAGCAGCTCCACTAGCGAAGGGACCCAGTACTTC. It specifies CASSSTSEGTQYF. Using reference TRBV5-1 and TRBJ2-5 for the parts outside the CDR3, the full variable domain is KAGVTQTPRYLIKTRGQQVTLSCSPISGHRSVSWYQQTPGQGLQFLFEYFSETQRNKGNFPGRFSGRQFSNSRSEMNVSTLELGDSALYLCASSSTSEGTQYFGPGTRLLVL.

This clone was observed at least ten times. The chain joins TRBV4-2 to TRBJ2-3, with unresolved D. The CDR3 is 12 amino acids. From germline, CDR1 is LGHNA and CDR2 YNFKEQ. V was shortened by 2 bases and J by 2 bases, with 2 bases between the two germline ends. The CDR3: CASSQLTDTQYF. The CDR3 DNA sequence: TGTGCCAGCAGCCAACTCACAGATACGCAGTATTTT.

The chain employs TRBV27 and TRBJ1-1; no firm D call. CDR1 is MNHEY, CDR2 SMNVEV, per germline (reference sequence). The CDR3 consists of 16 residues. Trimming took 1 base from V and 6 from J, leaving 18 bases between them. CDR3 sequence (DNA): TGTGCCAGCAGTTTATTTGGTCTGGGCTCCGATGCTGAAGCTTTCTTT. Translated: CASSLFGLGSDAEAFF.

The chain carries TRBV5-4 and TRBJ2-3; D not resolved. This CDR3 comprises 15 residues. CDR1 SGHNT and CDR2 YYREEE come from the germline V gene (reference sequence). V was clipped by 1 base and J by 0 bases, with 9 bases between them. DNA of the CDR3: TGTGCCAGCAGCTTGCGCACAGCTAGCACAGATACGCAGTATTTT. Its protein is CASSLRTASTDTQYF.

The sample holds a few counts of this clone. This CDR3 reads CASSPEGANSNQPQHF. The CDR3 coding sequence is TGTGCCAGCAGTCCCGAGGGGGCTAATAGCAATCAGCCCCAGCATTTT. This chain connects TRBV2 to TRBJ1-5, with 7 positions matching TRBD1. Germline values: CDR1 SNHLY, CDR2 FYNNEI. This CDR3 is built from 16 residues. V gave up 5 bases and J gave up 0 bases; unmatched junction bases: 7.

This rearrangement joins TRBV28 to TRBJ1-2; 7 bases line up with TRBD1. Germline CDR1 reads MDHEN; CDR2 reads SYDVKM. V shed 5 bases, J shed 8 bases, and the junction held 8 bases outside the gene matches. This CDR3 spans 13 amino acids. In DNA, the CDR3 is TGTGCCAGCAGTCGACAGGGTTTGAACGGCTACACCTTC. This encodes CASSRQGLNGYTF.

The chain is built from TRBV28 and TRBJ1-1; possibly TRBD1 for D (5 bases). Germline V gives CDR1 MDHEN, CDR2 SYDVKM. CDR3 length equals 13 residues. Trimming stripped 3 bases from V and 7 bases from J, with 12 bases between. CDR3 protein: CASSFDLRGEAFF. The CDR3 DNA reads TGTGCCAGCAGTTTTGATTTAAGGGGTGAAGCTTTCTTT.

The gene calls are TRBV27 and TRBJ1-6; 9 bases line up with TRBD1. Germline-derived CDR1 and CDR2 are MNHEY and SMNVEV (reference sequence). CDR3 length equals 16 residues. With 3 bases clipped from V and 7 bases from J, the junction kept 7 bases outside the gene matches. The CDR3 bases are TGTGCCAGCAGTTTGGTCGCGACAGGGGGAAATTCACCCCTCCACTTT. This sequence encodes CASSLVATGGNSPLHF.

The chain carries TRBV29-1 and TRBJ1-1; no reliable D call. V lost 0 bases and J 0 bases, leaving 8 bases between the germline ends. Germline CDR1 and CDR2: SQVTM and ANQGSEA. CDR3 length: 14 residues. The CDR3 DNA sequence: TGCAGCGTTGAAGAACAGTCCATGAACACTGAAGCTTTCTTT. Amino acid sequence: CSVEEQSMNTEAFF.

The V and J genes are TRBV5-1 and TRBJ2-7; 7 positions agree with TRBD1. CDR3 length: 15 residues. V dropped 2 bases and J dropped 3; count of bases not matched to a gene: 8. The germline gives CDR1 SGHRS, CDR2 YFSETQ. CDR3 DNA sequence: TGCGCCAGCAGCTTCTTGACAGGGTCATTCTACGAGCAGTACTTC. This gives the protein CASSFLTGSFYEQYF.